The sequence of this T cell receptor (beta chain) was determined in a study of T cell responses to AZD1222 COVID-19 vaccine. General study points: Per reports, nearly half of all spike-specific TCRs target regions that are unmutated in variants. CD4 TCRs associated with vaccination spanned spike, dominating at 160-218 and 743-854. The donors showed a predominance of white British ancestry and of females, with possible underestimation of clonal diversity. Baseline serostatus was positive in only six or seven AZD1222 recipients.

Turning to this clone: Its antigen is still unknown. Other DNA sequences in this sample translate to the same CDR3.

Assay used: immunoSEQ multiplex PCR; TCRdb lists only in-frame clones, some missing. The table lists some 130,000 clones, roughly 85% of them singletons. The CDR3 runs 15 residues. Trimming shortened V by 5 bases and J by 4 bases, and 14 bases separated the two germline ends. Germline V CDR1 and CDR2: SGHTA, FQGNSA. V usage is TRBV7-2 and J usage is TRBJ2-2; D not resolved. The clonotype was recovered from an adult who received the MenACWY meningococcal vaccine as a control. Sequencing used peripheral blood, obtained 28 days after the second dose of the MenACWY control vaccine. CDR3 nucleotides: TGTGCCAGCAGCCCGAGAGGAGTGCGCACCGGGGAGCTGTTTTTT. It is translated as CASSPRGVRTGELFF.